The 11 T cell receptor beta chains below all came from one sample that was sequenced in a study of T cell responses to AZD1222 COVID-19 vaccine. Repertoires were generated with immunoSEQ multiplex PCR, while TCRdb's copy carries only in-frame clones and drops some. The data hold 130,000 or so clones, with around 94% observed a single time. Source: peripheral blood, taken on day 0 of AZD1222 vaccination. These receptor sequences come from an adult in good health.

The chain links TRBV9 to TRBJ1-2; 7 bases are shared with TRBD1. CDR1 is SGDLS and CDR2 is YYNGEE in the germline V gene. The junction had 11 bases not matched to a gene; V was cut back by 4 bases and J by 2 bases. This CDR3 comprises 16 residues. DNA of the CDR3: TGTGCCAGCAGCACTCGACAGGGAGGAACAAACTATGGCTACACCTTC. Its protein product is CASSTRQGGTNYGYTF.

The chain links TRBV18 to TRBJ1-4; D is unresolved. The germline gives CDR1 KGHSH, CDR2 LQKENI. The CDR3 is made up of 15 amino acids. The ends were cut back, 5 bases at V and 0 bases at J, with 10 bases in the middle. CDR3 nucleotides: TGTGCCAGCTCAATCATCGGAACAACTAATGAAAAACTGTTTTTT. Protein product: CASSIIGTTNEKLFF. Full variable domain (missing parts from reference TRBV18 and TRBJ1-4): NAGVMQNPRHLVRRRGQEARLRCSPMKGHSHVYWYRQLPEEGLKFMVYLQKENIIDESGMPKERFSAEFPKEGPSILRIQQVVRGDSAAYFCASSIIGTTNEKLFFGSGTQLSVL.

The genes are TRBV6-2 or TRBV6-3 and TRBJ2-7, with unresolved D. The CDR3 runs 13 residues. Trimming removed 3 bases from V and 3 bases from J, with 9 bases in between. Germline assignment: CDR1 MNHEY and CDR2 SVGEGT. The CDR3, as DNA: TGTGCCAGCAGTTATGCCTGGGGCTACGAGCAGTACTTC. Amino acid sequence: CASSYAWGYEQYF.

The gene calls are TRBV2 and TRBJ2-3; 11 bases line up with TRBD2. The V and J ends lost 8 bases and 5 bases, in that order; junction bases with no gene match: 6. This CDR3 region has 14 residues. Germline CDR1 is SNHLY and CDR2 is FYNNEI. The CDR3 loop reads CASGYSGRGDTQYF. CDR3 DNA: TGTGCCAGCGGATATAGCGGGAGGGGAGATACGCAGTATTTT.

The genes are TRBV28 and TRBJ2-3; no firm D call. Trimming removed 4 bases from V and 6 bases from J, with 8 bases in between. CDR1 and CDR2 (germline): MDHEN, SYDVKM. This CDR3 has 12 amino acids. CDR3 DNA sequence: TGTGCCAGCAGTTCCCCCTGGGATACGCAGTATTTT. Its translation is CASSSPWDTQYF.

This clone appeared a single time. The chain carries TRBV27 and TRBJ2-3; no definite D call. Trimming took 8 bases from V and 4 from J, leaving 10 bases between them. This CDR3 contains 12 residues. Germline CDR1 and CDR2: MNHEY and SMNVEV (reference sequence). The CDR3 sequence is CASGVRADTQYF. For the CDR3, the DNA is TGTGCCAGCGGGGTAAGGGCAGATACGCAGTATTTT.

The V gene is TRBV5-1, the J gene TRBJ1-1, with 7 bases identical to TRBD1. Per the germline V gene, CDR1 is SGHRS and CDR2 is YFSETQ. This CDR3 comprises 14 residues. The trim removed 3 bases at V and 0 bases at J, leaving 2 bases unmatched. This CDR3 is CASSWGQMNTEAFF. The CDR3, as DNA: TGCGCCAGCAGCTGGGGACAGATGAACACTGAAGCTTTCTTT.

The rearrangement joins TRBV7-8 to TRBJ2-5; D might be TRBD1 or TRBD2, each matching 6 bases. The CDR3 consists of 13 residues. The germline V and J ends were trimmed by 4 bases and 5 bases, with 11 bases remaining between them. Germline V gives CDR1 SGHVS, CDR2 FQNEAQ. The CDR3 region is CASSSTGRETQYF. The CDR3 DNA is TGTGCCAGCAGCTCTACAGGGAGGGAGACCCAGTACTTC.

The gene calls are TRBV13 and TRBJ2-7; D uncertain. Trimming pared 2 bases from V and 2 bases from J, leaving 4 bases between. Germline V gene sequence: CDR1 PRHDT, CDR2 FYEKMQ (reference sequence). This CDR3 is built from 12 residues. The CDR3 sequence: CASSLQPYEQYF. The CDR3 nucleotides read TGTGCCAGCAGCTTACAACCCTACGAGCAGTACTTC.

The chain has TRBV5-5 and TRBJ2-7; 9 positions match TRBD2. The CDR3 runs to 14 residues. Germline-derived CDR1 and CDR2 are SGHKS and YYEKEE (reference sequence). The J segment lost 2 bases and the V segment lost 3 bases, leaving 3 bases of the junction unmatched. The CDR3 DNA follows: TGTGCCAGCAGCTCCAGACTAGCGGCCTACGAGCAGTACTTC. It codes for CASSSRLAAYEQYF.

V and J are TRBV9 and TRBJ2-2; 9 bases line up with TRBD2. The CDR3 is 17 residues long. CDR1 and CDR2 from the germline V gene are SGDLS and YYNGEE. J gave up 5 bases and V 0 bases, and 8 bases lay outside the gene matches. In DNA form, the CDR3 reads TGTGCCAGCAGCGTAGAACTAGCGGGCGCAAGAACCGGGGAGCTGTTTTTT. Its translation: CASSVELAGARTGELFF.